The 28 T cell receptor beta chains given below trace back to one sample, sequenced in a study of technical replicates of blood from a handful of donors (dated by TCRdb to 2017 to 2019). Library construction relied on the immunoSEQ multiplex PCR assay. What TCRdb holds here is the immuneACCESS table cut down to in-frame rearrangements. Part of the clones is not present; checked against another copy, under half of the missing clones reflect an unresolved V gene, and the others are unexplained. This sample comprises around 76,000 clones, about 91% of them detected only once. 0.25% of the sample belongs to the ten largest clones. Material for sequencing was T cells isolated from PBMCs. Every receptor here comes from a human donor in good health.

The chain uses TRBV2 and TRBJ1-5, with D uncertain. Trimming took off 1 base at V and 4 bases at J, with 8 bases between the two ends. In germline, CDR1 is SNHLY, CDR2 FYNNEI. This CDR3 contains 14 residues. The CDR3 bases are TGTGCCAGCAGTGAAGTTCGCACTAATCAGCCCCAGCATTTT. Its protein is CASSEVRTNQPQHF.

The chain joins TRBV4-1 to TRBJ2-3, with 7 bases lining up with TRBD2. V lost 0 bases to trimming and J lost 4 bases; unmatched junction nucleotides: 4. Germline V gives CDR1 MGHRA, CDR2 YSYEKL. The CDR3 has 15 amino acids. As DNA, the CDR3 is TGCGCCAGCAGCCAAGATTTTCTAGCGGCAGATACGCAGTATTTT. It yields the protein CASSQDFLAADTQYF.

This chain connects TRBV2 to TRBJ1-1; weak D call: TRBD1 (6 bases). Germline CDR1 SNHLY, CDR2 FYNNEI. The CDR3 totals 14 residues. Trimming stripped 5 bases from V and 3 bases from J, with 13 bases between. CDR3 nucleotide sequence: TGTGCCAGCAGTAAGACAGGTGGGGACACTGAAGCTTTCTTT. Translating it yields CASSKTGGDTEAFF. The full variable domain, in which reference TRBV2 and TRBJ1-1 provide the parts outside the CDR3, is EPEVTQTPSHQVTQMGQEVILRCVPISNHLYFYWYRQILGQKVEFLVSFYNNEISEKSEIFDDQFSVERPDGSNFTLKIRSTKLEDSAMYFCASSKTGGDTEAFFGQGTRLTVV.

The chain carries TRBV7-8 and TRBJ2-1; TRBD2 agrees at 7 bases. The CDR3 length is 18 residues. Per the germline V gene, CDR1 is SGHVS and CDR2 is FQNEAQ. Losses at the gene ends were 0 bases for V and 7 bases for J; bases not matched to a gene: 15. The CDR3 coding sequence is TGTGCCAGCAGCTTAGCGCCCCGGGGGGTTCCCCTACAGAATGAGCAGTTCTTC. Its translation is CASSLAPRGVPLQNEQFF.

The V and J genes are TRBV13 and TRBJ2-1; 13 positions agree with TRBD2. V shed 5 bases, J shed 10 bases, and the junction held 8 bases outside the gene matches. In germline, CDR1 is PRHDT, CDR2 FYEKMQ (reference sequence). This CDR3 region has 15 residues. CDR3 bases: TGTGCCAGCAGCCCACTAGCGGGGGGGCAGGACGAGCAGTTCTTC. Translated: CASSPLAGGQDEQFF.

This sequence joins TRBV7-9 and TRBJ2-7; D is possibly TRBD1 (5 bases). The CDR3 consists of 14 residues. Germline V gene data show CDR1 as SEHNR and CDR2 as FQNEAQ (reference sequence). With 1 base removed from V and 5 bases from J, the gap between germline ends came to 12 bases. CDR3 DNA sequence: TGTGCCAGCAGCTTAGGGGGTAAGGGGAACGAGCAGTACTTC. Its translation: CASSLGGKGNEQYF.

The chain carries TRBV30 and TRBJ1-1; TRBD1 agrees at 8 bases. From germline, CDR1 is GTSNPN and CDR2 SVGIG (reference sequence). The CDR3 totals 13 residues. J lost 5 bases, V lost 3 bases, and 5 bases had no gene match. The chain's CDR3 is CAWRVRGQTEAFF. The CDR3 DNA sequence: TGTGCCTGGAGGGTCAGGGGGCAGACTGAAGCTTTCTTT.

The chain combines TRBV4-1 with TRBJ2-2; 11 bases agree with TRBD1. This CDR3 has 14 amino acids. In germline, CDR1 is MGHRA, CDR2 YSYEKL. J lost 6 bases, V lost 8 bases, and 5 bases had no gene match. The CDR3 DNA is TGCGCCAGCCAGGGACAGGGGGGGGCCGGGGAGCTGTTTTTT. Translated, it gives CASQGQGGAGELFF.

CDR3 coding DNA: TGTGCCAGCAGCTTTGGCGGGGGGGAGGCAGATACGCAGTATTTT. This translates into CASSFGGGEADTQYF. The chain couples TRBV5-4 to TRBJ2-3; 9 bases are shared with TRBD2. This CDR3 region has 15 residues. Trimming at V came to 2 bases and at J to 4 bases, leaving 5 bases not matched to a gene. Per germline, CDR1 SGHNT and CDR2 YYREEE (reference sequence).

The V and J genes are TRBV7-8 and TRBJ2-5; D is unresolved. This CDR3 has 12 amino acids. From germline, CDR1 is SGHVS and CDR2 FQNEAQ. V was shortened by 2 bases and J by 5 bases, with 6 bases between the two germline ends. The DNA of the CDR3 is TGTGCCAGCAGCTTATTTGAGGAGACCCAGTACTTC. Its translation: CASSLFEETQYF.

This clone was counted once. The chain employs TRBV27 and TRBJ2-2, with D unresolved. The CDR3 loop spans 15 amino acids. The germline V and J ends were trimmed by 5 bases and 1 base, with 11 bases remaining between them. Looked up from germline, CDR1 is MNHEY and CDR2 is SMNVEV (reference sequence). The DNA of the CDR3 is TGTGCCAGCAGTATCCTTGGCGGGAACACCGGGGAGCTGTTTTTT. It yields the protein CASSILGGNTGELFF.

The rearrangement joins TRBV5-1 to TRBJ2-7; 12 positions match TRBD1. The CDR3 sequence is 15 residues long. Looked up from germline, CDR1 is SGHRS and CDR2 is YFSETQ. Losses at the gene ends were 0 bases for V and 7 bases for J; bases not matched to a gene: 5. The CDR3 region is CASSLEGQGAGEQYF. The CDR3 DNA is TGCGCCAGCAGCTTGGAGGGACAGGGGGCAGGGGAGCAGTACTTC.

The chain links TRBV27 to TRBJ2-2; 7 bases agree with TRBD2. The germline CDR1 and CDR2 sequences are MNHEY and SMNVEV (reference sequence). This CDR3 is 16 amino acids long. With 6 bases clipped from V and 5 bases from J, the junction kept 12 bases outside the gene matches. The CDR3 sequence is CASRGGGVGGTGELFF. DNA of the CDR3: TGTGCCAGCAGAGGCGGGGGTGTGGGAGGAACCGGGGAGCTGTTTTTT.

Here the CDR3 DNA reads TGCGCCAGCAGTGGCAGCGGGGGACCCGTAGGGGCAGATACGCAGTATTTT. Translation: CASSGSGGPVGADTQYF. This chain connects TRBV10-2 to TRBJ2-3; 8 bases align to TRBD2. The germline CDR1 and CDR2 sequences are WSHSY and SAAADI. The CDR3 runs to 17 residues. The V segment lost 4 bases and the J segment 4 bases; nucleotides outside the gene matches: 13.

The rearrangement uses TRBV30 and TRBJ1-1, with D perhaps matching TRBD1 (6 bases). CDR1 GTSNPN and CDR2 SVGIG come from the germline V gene (reference sequence). V gave up 4 bases and J gave up 11 bases, with 20 bases separating them. The length of the CDR3 is 13 residues. The CDR3 here is CAWISTGSLGAFF. CDR3 DNA: TGTGCCTGGATAAGCACAGGGAGTTTAGGGGCTTTCTTT.

This CDR3 reads CASSRTGTGELFF. The CDR3 nucleotides read TGTGCCAGCAGCCGAACCGGGACAGGGGAGCTGTTTTTT. This rearrangement joins TRBV6-5 to TRBJ2-2; possibly TRBD1 for D (6 bases). Per germline, CDR1 MNHEY and CDR2 SVGAGI. CDR3 length: 13 amino acids. Trimming removed 6 bases from V and 8 bases from J, with 13 bases in between.

The chain couples TRBV4-1 to TRBJ2-2, with D tentatively TRBD1 (6 bases). CDR1 and CDR2 (germline): MGHRA, YSYEKL. V was pared by 8 bases and J by 5 bases, with 18 bases between. This CDR3 spans 15 amino acids. Here the CDR3 reads CASSPRAGETGELFF. CDR3 DNA sequence: TGCGCCAGCTCACCGAGGGCAGGGGAGACCGGGGAGCTGTTTTTT.

The rearrangement uses TRBV28 and TRBJ2-1, with a weak D call TRBD2 (6 bases). The V and J ends lost 2 bases and 4 bases respectively, with 12 bases between them. The CDR3 is 15 amino acids. The germline CDR1 and CDR2 sequences are MDHEN and SYDVKM. The CDR3 DNA reads as TGTGCCAGCAGTTTAAAATTCCGGGGGTACAATGAGCAGTTCTTC. It codes for CASSLKFRGYNEQFF.

The chain recombines TRBV19 with TRBJ2-1, with 13 bases fitting TRBD2. Trimming at V came to 4 bases and at J to 9 bases, leaving 18 bases not matched to a gene. There are 19 residues in the CDR3. CDR1 and CDR2 (germline): LNHDA, SQIVND (reference sequence). CDR3 region: CASSTSPGLAGLYRGEQFF. As DNA, the CDR3 is TGTGCCAGTAGTACCTCCCCGGGACTAGCGGGGCTCTACAGGGGTGAGCAGTTCTTC.

The V gene is TRBV27, the J gene TRBJ2-1; 10 positions agree with TRBD2. Germline V gives CDR1 MNHEY, CDR2 SMNVEV (reference sequence). V dropped 2 bases and J dropped 6; count of bases not matched to a gene: 1. The CDR3 sequence is 14 residues long. Here the CDR3 reads CASSLLAGANEQFF. CDR3 in DNA: TGTGCCAGCAGTTTACTAGCGGGGGCCAATGAGCAGTTCTTC.

This clone was observed a few times. The chain is built from TRBV2 and TRBJ1-2; TRBD1 agrees at 9 bases. With 8 bases clipped from V and 0 bases from J, the junction kept 7 bases outside the gene matches. Germline CDR1 is SNHLY and CDR2 is FYNNEI. The CDR3 runs to 15 residues. Written as DNA, the CDR3 is TGTGCCAGCTATGGACAGGGGAAATCTAACTATGGCTACACCTTC. Protein sequence: CASYGQGKSNYGYTF.

The gene calls are TRBV4-1 and TRBJ1-3, with unresolved D. The CDR3 length is 13 residues. V was clipped by 3 bases and J by 0 bases, with 3 bases between them. Germline-derived CDR1 and CDR2 are MGHRA and YSYEKL. The CDR3 protein is CASSQSSGNTIYF. CDR3 sequence (DNA): TGCGCCAGCAGCCAGAGCTCTGGAAACACCATATATTTT.

The rearrangement links TRBV2 to TRBJ2-1; D is perhaps TRBD2 (6 bases). CDR1 SNHLY and CDR2 FYNNEI come from the germline V gene. This CDR3 region has 13 residues. The V gene lost 7 bases and the J gene lost 5 bases, with 12 bases spanning the gap. As DNA, the CDR3 is TGTGCCAGCATACGGGAGACTCACAATGAGCAGTTCTTC. Translated, it gives CASIRETHNEQFF.

This clone has just one count. The chain joins TRBV20-1 to TRBJ1-1, with unresolved D. Trimming shortened V by 4 bases and J by 6 bases, and 9 bases separated the two germline ends. In germline, CDR1 is DFQATT, CDR2 SNEGSKA (reference sequence). This CDR3 contains 11 residues. DNA of the CDR3: TGCAGTGCTAAATCTGTCGCTGAAGCTTTCTTT. Translation: CSAKSVAEAFF.

The chain uses TRBV6-4 and TRBJ2-3; 12 positions match TRBD2. Germline CDR1 and CDR2: MRHNA and SNTAGT. CDR3 size: 16 residues. V shed 0 bases, J shed 4 bases, and the junction held 2 bases outside the gene matches. CDR3 in DNA: TGTGCCAGCAGTGACTCTGCTAGCGGGGGGGCAGATACGCAGTATTTT. Its translation is CASSDSASGGADTQYF.

V gene TRBV28 combines with J gene TRBJ2-2, with 7 bases fitting TRBD2. The CDR3 runs 15 residues. V shed 6 bases, J shed 0 bases, and the junction held 4 bases outside the gene matches. CDR1 and CDR2 (germline): MDHEN, SYDVKM. The CDR3 loop is CASSSSGANTGELFF. The CDR3 nucleotides read TGTGCCAGCAGCTCTAGCGGAGCGAACACCGGGGAGCTGTTTTTT. The full variable domain, in which reference TRBV28 and TRBJ2-2 provide the parts outside the CDR3, is DVKVTQSSRYLVKRTGEKVFLECVQDMDHENMFWYRQDPGLGLRLIYFSYDVKMKEKGDIPEGYSVSREKKERFSLILESASTNQTSMYLCASSSSGANTGELFFGEGSRLTVL.

This clone turned up a few times. V is TRBV28 and J is TRBJ1-1, with D perhaps matching TRBD1 (6 bases). The V end lost 5 bases, the J end lost 7 bases, and 17 bases lay between the germline ends. CDR1 is MDHEN, CDR2 SYDVKM, per germline. The CDR3 spans 14 residues. CDR3 sequence reads: CASSPRGHLFEAFF. Here the CDR3 DNA reads TGTGCCAGCAGTCCTAGGGGACATCTCTTTGAAGCTTTCTTT. The full variable domain, completed using reference TRBV28 and TRBJ1-1, is DVKVTQSSRYLVKRTGEKVFLECVQDMDHENMFWYRQDPGLGLRLIYFSYDVKMKEKGDIPEGYSVSREKKERFSLILESASTNQTSMYLCASSPRGHLFEAFFGQGTRLTVV.

This CDR3 is CATSMGTQVNTEAFF. In nucleotides, the CDR3 is TGTGCCACCAGCATGGGGACACAAGTTAACACTGAAGCTTTCTTT. This rearrangement joins TRBV15 to TRBJ1-1; TRBD1 might be the D (6 bases). V shed 4 bases and J shed 2 bases, with 14 bases lying between them. Looked up from germline, CDR1 is LNHNV and CDR2 is YYDKDF (reference sequence). There are 15 residues in the CDR3.